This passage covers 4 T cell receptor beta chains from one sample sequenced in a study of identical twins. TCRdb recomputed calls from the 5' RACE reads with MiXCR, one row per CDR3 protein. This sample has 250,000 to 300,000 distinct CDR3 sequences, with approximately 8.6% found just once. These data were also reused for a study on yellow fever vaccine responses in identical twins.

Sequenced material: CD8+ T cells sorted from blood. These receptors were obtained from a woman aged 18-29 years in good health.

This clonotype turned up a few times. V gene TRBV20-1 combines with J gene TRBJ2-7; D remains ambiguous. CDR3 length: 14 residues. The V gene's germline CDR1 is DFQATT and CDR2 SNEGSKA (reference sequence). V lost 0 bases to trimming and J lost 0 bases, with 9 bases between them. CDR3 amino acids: CSARDWSISYEQYF. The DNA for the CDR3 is TGCAGTGCTAGAGATTGGTCCATCTCCTACGAGCAGTACTTC.

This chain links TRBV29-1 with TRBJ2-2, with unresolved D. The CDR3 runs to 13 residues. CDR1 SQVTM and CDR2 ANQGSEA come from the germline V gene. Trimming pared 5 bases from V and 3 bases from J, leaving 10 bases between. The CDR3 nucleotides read TGCAGCGTTCTATCCAGCTACACCGGGGAGCTGTTTTTT. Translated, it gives CSVLSSYTGELFF.

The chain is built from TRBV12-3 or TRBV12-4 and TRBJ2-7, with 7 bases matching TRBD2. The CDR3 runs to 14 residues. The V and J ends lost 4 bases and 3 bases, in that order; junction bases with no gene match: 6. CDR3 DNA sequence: TGTGCCAGCAGTTCGACTAGCTTCCTCTACGAGCAGTACTTC. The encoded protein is CASSSTSFLYEQYF.

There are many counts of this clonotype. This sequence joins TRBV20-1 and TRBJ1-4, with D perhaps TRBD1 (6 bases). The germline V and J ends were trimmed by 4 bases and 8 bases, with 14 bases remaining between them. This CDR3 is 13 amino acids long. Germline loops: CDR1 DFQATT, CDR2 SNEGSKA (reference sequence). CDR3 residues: CSATGEGEEKLFF. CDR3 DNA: TGCAGTGCTACAGGGGAGGGGGAAGAAAAACTGTTTTTT.